A single sample gave rise to the 18 T cell receptor beta chains below, sequenced in a study of metastatic and nonmetastatic thyroid tumors. Using MiXCR, TCRdb reanalyzed the PCR reads. The sample includes 30,000 to 35,000 clones, 25% to 30% of them seen just once. The entire patient cohort was treatment-naive prior to thyroid surgery. Sequenced sample: blood. These receptors all stem from a female donor with papillary thyroid cancer or a benign thyroid nodule (not recorded which). Some clones in this sample may be carry-over from other donors' samples.

CDR3 DNA sequence: TGCGCCAGCAGTGAGGAGTCGGTCTGCTACACAGATACGCAGTATTTT. This encodes CASSEESVCYTDTQYF. The rearrangement uses TRBV10-1 and TRBJ2-3; D unclear. The V end lost 2 bases, the J end lost 2 bases, and 14 bases lay between the germline ends. Germline lookup yields CDR1 WNHNN and CDR2 SYGVQD (reference sequence). The CDR3 is 16 amino acids.

Worth noting for this clone: Mismatch with germline at one junction end may stem from a read error. This chain connects TRBV5-1 to TRBJ2-3; D perhaps matches TRBD2 (6 bases). The CDR3 extends over 17 amino acids. Germline CDR1 reads SGHRS; CDR2 reads YFSETQ. CDR3 nucleotides: TGCTCCAGCAGCTTGGGCATCGGGACTGCTAGCACAGATAAGCAGTATTTT. Its translation: CSSSLGIGTASTDKQYF. The entire variable domain, with the rest obtained from reference TRBV5-1 and TRBJ2-3, is as follows: KAGVTQTPRYLIKTRGQQVTLSCSPISGHRSVSWYQQTPGQGLQFLFEYFSETQRNKGNFPGRFSGRQFSNSRSEMNVSTLELGDSALYLCSSSLGIGTASTDKQYFGPGTRLTVL.

In its sample, this clone was seen many times. The chain employs TRBV4-2 and TRBJ2-2; the match to TRBD2 covers 11 bases. The junction had 3 bases not matched to a gene; V was cut back by 3 bases and J by 0 bases. The CDR3 has 17 residues. CDR1 is LGHNA, CDR2 YNFKEQ, per germline. The CDR3 DNA reads TGTGCCAGCAGCCACCGTAGCGGGGGGGCGAACACCGGGGAGCTGTTTTTT. As protein: CASSHRSGGANTGELFF.

V and J are TRBV20-1 and TRBJ2-3; TRBD2 aligns across 8 bases. This CDR3 is built from 15 residues. The germline V gene has CDR1 DFQATT and CDR2 SNEGSKA (reference sequence). Trimming removed 4 bases from V and 8 bases from J; junction bases left unmatched: 14. The CDR3 region is CSAISGDNFRATQYF. CDR3 DNA sequence: TGCAGTGCTATTAGCGGGGATAATTTTCGAGCTACGCAGTATTTT.

This clone was detected many times. A much larger clone sits a single nucleotide away, making a read error possible. The chain is built from TRBV30 and TRBJ2-2; D possibly uses TRBD1 or TRBD2 (5 bases each). This CDR3 contains 11 residues. Germline CDR1 and CDR2: GTSNPN and SVGIG (reference sequence). The CDR3 coding sequence is TGTGCCTGGAGGGACACCGGGGAGCCGTTTTTT. Amino acid sequence: CAWRDTGEPFF.

By share, this clone counts as medium-sized. The chain's CDR3 is CASSDGQDLWQPQHF. CDR3 nucleotides: TGTGCCAGCAGTGACGGACAGGACCTTTGGCAGCCCCAGCATTTT. V is TRBV2 and J is TRBJ1-5, with 7 bases that match TRBD1. With V trimmed by 3 bases and J by 7 bases, 9 bases remained unmatched. CDR1 SNHLY and CDR2 FYNNEI come from the germline V gene. The CDR3 spans 15 residues.

This clone was observed many times. In the same sample, other DNA sequences code for this CDR3. The V and J genes are TRBV19 and TRBJ2-5; 11 bases are a match to TRBD1. The V gene end was trimmed by 4 bases and the J gene end by 7 bases; junction bases not matched to a gene: 5. Germline V CDR1 and CDR2: LNHDA, SQIVND (reference sequence). The CDR3 length is 14 residues. CDR3: CASSTDRGPGTQYF. In DNA, the CDR3 is TGTGCCAGTAGTACGGACAGGGGGCCGGGGACCCAGTACTTC. The full variable domain, with the rest looked up from reference TRBV19 and TRBJ2-5, is DGGITQSPKYLFRKEGQNVTLSCEQNLNHDAMYWYRQDPGQGLRLIYYSQIVNDFQKGDIAEGYSVSREKKESFPLTVTSAQKNPTAFYLCASSTDRGPGTQYFGPGTRLLVL.

Turning to this clone: Mismatch with germline at one junction end may stem from a read error. This rearrangement joins TRBV27 to TRBJ2-2, with no clear D. Germline-derived CDR1 and CDR2 are MNHEY and SMNVEV (reference sequence). The CDR3 extends over 17 amino acids. CDR3 protein: CACSLSNWAANTGELFF. The CDR3, as DNA: TGTGCCTGCAGTTTATCAAATTGGGCTGCAAACACCGGGGAGCTGTTTTTT.

This clone was observed many times. The chain employs TRBV20-1 and TRBJ2-5; 10 bases match TRBD2. With V trimmed by 4 bases and J by 3 bases, 5 bases remained unmatched. This CDR3 has 14 amino acids. Germline V gives CDR1 DFQATT, CDR2 SNEGSKA (reference sequence). CDR3 protein: CSATPSGSEETQYF. For the CDR3, the DNA is TGCAGTGCTACCCCTAGCGGGAGTGAAGAGACCCAGTACTTC.

The genes are TRBV9 and TRBJ1-3; D gene uncertain. Trimming pared 4 bases from V and 0 bases from J, leaving 17 bases between. The germline V gene has CDR1 SGDLS and CDR2 YYNGEE. This CDR3 comprises 17 residues. The chain's CDR3 is CASSSYQDVTSGNTIYF. Written as DNA, the CDR3 is TGTGCCAGCAGCTCGTACCAGGACGTAACCTCTGGAAACACCATATATTTT.

This clone was seen repeatedly, ten times or more. The V gene is TRBV19, the J gene TRBJ1-2; TRBD1 agrees at 8 bases. J was trimmed by 6 bases and V by 3 bases; bases with no gene match: 12. The CDR3 consists of 16 residues. Germline V gene lookup returns CDR1 LNHDA and CDR2 SQIVND (reference sequence). The chain's CDR3 is CASSIGTGITGNGYTF. The DNA of the CDR3 is TGTGCCAGTAGTATCGGGACAGGAATTACTGGAAATGGCTACACCTTC.

The chain employs TRBV20-1 and TRBJ2-1; unclear D gene. V lost 2 bases, J lost 5 bases, and 10 bases lay in between. Germline CDR1 reads DFQATT; CDR2 reads SNEGSKA (reference sequence). CDR3 length: 13 residues. The CDR3 sequence: CSARRERNNEQFF. As DNA, the CDR3 is TGCAGTGCTAGAAGGGAAAGGAACAATGAGCAGTTCTTC.

This clone was seen more than once but under ten times. Its ends do not fully match the called genes, so a read error is possible. The rearrangement uses TRBV6-5 and TRBJ2-1; D assignment may be TRBD1 or TRBD2 (5 bases each). The CDR3 runs to 15 residues. Germline V gene sequence: CDR1 MNHEY, CDR2 SVGAGI. CDR3 in DNA: TGTGCCAGCAGTTACGGTTCAGGGCGGGTAGGTGAGAAGTTCTTC. Residues: CASSYGSGRVGEKFF.

This clone was counted at least ten times. V usage is TRBV5-1 and J usage is TRBJ2-2; D call uncertain. CDR3 length equals 11 residues. The V end was cut by 5 bases, the J end by 6 bases, with 5 bases between. Per the germline V gene, CDR1 is SGHRS and CDR2 is YFSETQ. The CDR3 DNA follows: TGCGCCAGCAGGGGGTCCGGGGAGCTGTTTTTT. This gives the protein CASRGSGELFF.

The table lists this clone with many counts. This sequence joins TRBV14 and TRBJ2-7; D ambiguous. Germline V lookup: CDR1 SGHDN, CDR2 FVKESK. The V gene lost 1 base and the J gene lost 7 bases, with 8 bases spanning the gap. The CDR3 covers 12 residues. The CDR3 spells CASSQVSREQYF. For the CDR3, the DNA is TGTGCCAGCAGCCAAGTTAGTCGGGAGCAGTACTTC.

By proportion, this clone is medium-sized (0.01 to 0.1%). The rearrangement joins TRBV6-1 to TRBJ2-7, with D maybe TRBD1 (6 bases). V was pared by 4 bases and J by 0 bases, with 13 bases between. CDR1 and CDR2 (germline): MNHNS, SASEGT. CDR3 size: 15 residues. CDR3 bases: TGTGCCAGCAGTGCAGGGGTACTTAGCTCCTACGAGCAGTACTTC. Its protein product is CASSAGVLSSYEQYF.

This clone was detected many times. The chain uses TRBV9 and TRBJ1-2; D gene ambiguous. The CDR3 length is 14 residues. Germline V gene sequence: CDR1 SGDLS, CDR2 YYNGEE. V was cut by 2 bases and J by 2 bases, with 10 bases left in between. CDR3 DNA sequence: TGTGCCAGCAGCGTCCCTTACGGGAACTATGGCTACACCTTC. Amino acid sequence: CASSVPYGNYGYTF.

This clone was observed many times. The V and J genes are TRBV11-2 and TRBJ1-6; no firm D call. The germline V gene has CDR1 SGHAT and CDR2 FQNNGV. This CDR3 has 12 residues. V lost 3 bases, J lost 10 bases, and 7 bases lay in between. The CDR3 DNA follows: TGTGCCAGCAGCTTTACCGAGTCACCCCTCCACTTT. It encodes CASSFTESPLHF.